This is a list of T cell receptor beta chains from one sample in a study of T cell responses to AZD1222 COVID-19 vaccine. Libraries were prepared by immunoSEQ multiplex PCR; TCRdb keeps only in-frame clonotypes and omits some of them. Found here are tens of thousands of clones, around four fifths of them singletons; the top ten hold 5.4%. The source material was peripheral blood, sampled on day 0 of AZD1222 vaccination. Receptor source: an adult in good health. CDR3s include the opening cysteine and the closing phenylalanine or tryptophan. A D gene is named only where the DNA matches it firmly. The size field is filled for only some rows; it gives once, few, many or a size class.

v_gene,len,d_gene,j_gene,abundance,CDR3aa,CDR3nt
TRBV5-5,14,TRBD1,TRBJ2-1,.,CASSPDRAINEQFF,TGTGCCAGCAGCCCGGACAGGGCGATCAATGAGCAGTTCTTC
TRBV6-5,16,TRBD2,TRBJ2-5,.,CASSYSGTSGDETQYF,TGTGCCAGCAGTTACTCCGGGACTAGCGGGGACGAGACCCAGTACTTC
TRBV6-2/TRBV6-3,15,.,TRBJ2-7,.,CASSYSSGETYEQYF,TGTGCCAGCAGTTACTCCTCCGGGGAAACCTACGAGCAGTACTTC
TRBV2,15,TRBD2,TRBJ2-1,once,CASSDPGGSYNEQFF,TGTGCCAGCAGCGATCCGGGGGGGAGTTACAATGAGCAGTTCTTC
TRBV4-1,15,TRBD1,TRBJ2-7,.,CASSQGWTGAYEQYF,TGCGCCAGCAGCCAAGGCTGGACAGGAGCCTACGAGCAGTACTTC
TRBV6-2/TRBV6-3,14,TRBD1,TRBJ2-1,.,CASSSRDSYNEQFF,TGTGCCAGCAGTTCCCGGGACAGTTACAATGAGCAGTTCTTC
TRBV5-1,13,.,TRBJ2-7,.,CASSLDILGEQYF,TGCGCCAGCAGCTTGGACATTCTGGGGGAGCAGTACTTC
TRBV19,12,.,TRBJ2-1,.,CASSMTNNEQFF,TGTGCCAGTAGTATGACCAACAATGAGCAGTTCTTC
TRBV10-3,13,.,TRBJ1-6,.,CAIMGTGGSPLHF,TGTGCCATCATGGGGACCGGTGGTTCACCCCTCCACTTT
TRBV3-1/TRBV3-2,12,.,TRBJ1-6,.,CASTLSGGPLHF,TGTGCCAGCACTCTGAGTGGGGGACCCCTCCACTTT
TRBV13,16,.,TRBJ2-1,.,CASSDPLQAPGDEQFF,TGTGCCAGCAGTGACCCCCTTCAAGCCCCTGGCGATGAGCAGTTCTTC
TRBV12-5,14,.,TRBJ1-5,once,CASGSGVSNQPQHF,TGTGCTAGTGGCTCAGGGGTTTCGAATCAGCCCCAGCATTTT
TRBV2,11,.,TRBJ2-1,.,CASSETYEQFF,TGTGCCAGCAGTGAAACCTATGAGCAGTTCTTC
TRBV9,15,.,TRBJ2-1,.,CASSVGGETYNEQFF,TGTGCCAGCAGCGTAGGGGGCGAAACCTACAATGAGCAGTTCTTC
TRBV2,14,TRBD1,TRBJ2-3,.,CASSEGQGADTQYF,TGTGCCAGCAGTGAAGGACAGGGGGCAGATACGCAGTATTTT
TRBV12-5,17,.,TRBJ1-1,.,CASGLVSGKGWNTEAFF,TGTGCTAGTGGTTTGGTAAGTGGAAAGGGTTGGAACACTGAAGCTTTCTTT
TRBV3-1/TRBV3-2,14,.,TRBJ2-7,.,CASSQKGGHYEQYF,TGTGCCAGCAGCCAGAAGGGGGGGCACTACGAGCAGTACTTC
TRBV7-2,15,.,TRBJ1-1,.,CASSLVGRPNTEAFF,TGTGCCAGCAGCTTAGTGGGCAGGCCGAACACTGAAGCTTTCTTT
TRBV9,14,TRBD1,TRBJ2-7,.,CASSVVDRGAEQYF,TGTGCCAGCAGCGTAGTTGACAGGGGGGCCGAGCAGTACTTC
TRBV7-2,16,TRBD2,TRBJ2-1,.,CASSSLERGVYNEQFF,TGTGCCAGCAGCTCCCTAGAGCGGGGGGTATACAATGAGCAGTTCTTC
TRBV6-5,13,.,TRBJ1-1,.,CASSYSRDTEAFF,TGTGCCAGCAGTTACAGCAGGGACACTGAAGCTTTCTTT
TRBV19,14,TRBD1,TRBJ2-7,.,CASSGAGGSYEQYF,TGTGCCAGTAGTGGGGCAGGGGGCTCCTACGAGCAGTACTTC
TRBV5-4,15,TRBD1,TRBJ1-4,.,CASSLVQGGSEKLFF,TGTGCCAGCAGCTTGGTCCAGGGGGGAAGTGAAAAACTGTTTTTT
TRBV4-1,15,TRBD1,TRBJ2-2,.,CASSPGQANTGELFF,TGCGCCAGCAGCCCGGGACAGGCGAACACCGGGGAGCTGTTTTTT
TRBV27,14,.,TRBJ1-6,.,CASSPGLTNSPLHF,TGTGCCAGCAGCCCGGGACTCACTAATTCACCCCTCCACTTT
TRBV27,12,.,TRBJ2-3,.,CASGKGEDTQYF,TGTGCCAGCGGAAAAGGGGAAGATACGCAGTATTTT
TRBV2,17,TRBD1,TRBJ1-6,.,CASSHPTGGYGNSPLHF,TGTGCCAGCAGCCACCCGACAGGGGGATATGGTAATTCACCCCTCCACTTT
TRBV7-2,15,.,TRBJ2-7,.,CASSAARGRTYEQYF,TGTGCCAGCAGCGCTGCGCGGGGGCGGACCTACGAGCAGTACTTC
TRBV6-2/TRBV6-3,16,.,TRBJ2-4,.,CASSYDPRTAKNIQYF,TGTGCCAGCAGTTACGACCCGCGGACGGCCAAAAACATTCAGTACTTC
TRBV9,15,TRBD1,TRBJ1-4,few,CASSMGTGGGEKLFF,TGTGCCAGCAGCATGGGGACAGGGGGCGGTGAAAAACTGTTTTTT
TRBV24-1,15,.,TRBJ2-7,.,CATSDLGARPYEQYF,TGTGCCACCAGTGACTTGGGGGCAAGGCCCTACGAGCAGTACTTC
TRBV10-3,16,.,TRBJ1-2,.,CAISEPQGSLNYGYTF,TGTGCCATCAGTGAACCTCAGGGTTCCCTTAACTATGGCTACACCTTC
TRBV7-7,13,.,TRBJ2-7,.,CASSPTDSYEQYF,TGTGCCAGCAGCCCGACAGACTCCTACGAGCAGTACTTC
TRBV3-1/TRBV3-2,13,.,TRBJ1-5,.,CASSQDRDQPQHF,TGTGCCAGCAGCCAAGACAGGGATCAGCCCCAGCATTTT
TRBV28,14,.,TRBJ1-5,.,CASSLVGEGQPQHF,TGTGCCAGCAGTTTAGTCGGGGAAGGTCAGCCCCAGCATTTT
TRBV18,15,.,TRBJ2-1,.,CASSPGQGSYNEQFF,TGTGCCAGCTCACCGGGGCAGGGATCCTACAATGAGCAGTTCTTC
TRBV5-6,15,.,TRBJ2-2,.,CASSLGNTNTGELFF,TGTGCCAGCAGCTTGGGGAATACGAACACCGGGGAGCTGTTTTTT
TRBV11-1,15,.,TRBJ2-2,.,CASSGDIPNTGELFF,TGTGCCAGCAGTGGGGACATCCCGAACACCGGGGAGCTGTTTTTT
TRBV5-4,12,TRBD1,TRBJ1-2,.,CASRGQEDGYTF,TGTGCCAGCAGGGGACAGGAGGATGGCTACACCTTC
TRBV7-6,15,.,TRBJ1-1,few,CASSLAQGTLREAFF,TGTGCCAGCAGCTTAGCGCAGGGAACGCTTCGTGAAGCTTTCTTT
TRBV7-9,15,TRBD1,TRBJ1-3,.,CASSFRDRDANTIYF,TGTGCCAGCAGCTTCAGGGACAGGGACGCAAACACCATATATTTT
TRBV3-1/TRBV3-2,15,.,TRBJ1-3,few,CASSPPGISGNTIYF,TGTGCCAGCAGCCCACCGGGAATCTCTGGAAACACCATATATTTT
TRBV7-2,12,.,TRBJ1-2,.,CASSQGAVGYTF,TGTGCCAGCAGCCAAGGGGCGGTAGGCTACACCTTC
TRBV7-2,16,TRBD1,TRBJ1-1,few,CASSLPGGRGSTEAFF,TGTGCCAGCAGCTTGCCAGGGGGCAGGGGAAGCACTGAAGCTTTCTTT
TRBV29-1,14,TRBD2,TRBJ2-5,.,CSVEGLGLQETQYF,TGCAGCGTTGAAGGCCTGGGACTACAAGAGACCCAGTACTTC
TRBV11-2,14,.,TRBJ2-7,.,CASSFDQGGYEQYF,TGTGCCAGCAGTTTCGACCAGGGTGGGTACGAGCAGTACTTC
TRBV3-1/TRBV3-2,12,.,TRBJ1-6,.,CASSSYNSPLHF,TGTGCCAGCAGCTCGTATAATTCACCCCTCCACTTT
TRBV5-1,15,TRBD2,TRBJ2-5,few,CASSGILAGEETQYF,TGCGCCAGCAGCGGAATACTAGCGGGGGAAGAGACCCAGTACTTC
TRBV11-3,14,TRBD2,TRBJ2-7,.,CASSSYGGGTEQYF,TGTGCCAGCAGCTCCTACGGCGGGGGGACCGAGCAGTACTTC
TRBV3-1/TRBV3-2,16,TRBD2,TRBJ2-7,.,CASSQSASGGTYEQYF,TGTGCCAGCAGCCAGTCGGCCAGCGGGGGGACCTACGAGCAGTACTTC
TRBV5-4,13,.,TRBJ2-2,.,CASSRQRRGELFF,TGTGCCAGCAGCAGGCAGCGCAGAGGGGAGCTGTTTTTT
TRBV5-6,13,.,TRBJ2-7,.,CASSLYSSYEQYF,TGTGCCAGCAGCTTGTATAGCTCCTACGAGCAGTACTTC
TRBV28,18,TRBD1,TRBJ2-2,.,CASSPSMGQGANTGELFF,TGTGCCAGCAGTCCATCCATGGGACAGGGCGCGAACACCGGGGAGCTGTTTTTT
TRBV28,14,TRBD1,TRBJ2-7,.,CASSFGTGRYEQYF,TGTGCCAGCAGTTTCGGGACAGGGCGCTACGAGCAGTACTTC
TRBV18,16,.,TRBJ1-2,few,CASSPPGTIRNYGYTF,TGTGCCAGCTCACCTCCCGGGACTATACGCAACTATGGCTACACCTTC